The 17 T cell receptor beta chains below come from one sample, sequenced in a study of CD8+CD57+ T cells in acquired aplastic anemia. CD8+CD57+ cell expansion, shown by flow cytometry, had occurred in the patients selected for sequencing. Profiling that covered TCR beta VDJ and CDR3 relied on genomic DNA as its template. TCRdb passed the reads through MiXCR, listing each CDR3 protein once. The table includes roughly 200,000 distinct CDR3 sequences, around 60% detected once. Sequencing was carried out using sorted CD4+, CD8+, or CD8+CD57+ T cells (not recorded which) from PBMCs. The receptors stem from a human donor with aplastic anemia.

This clonotype was seen repeatedly, ten times or more. The V gene is TRBV5-1, the J gene TRBJ1-5; a possible D gene is TRBD1 (5 bases). CDR1 and CDR2 from the germline V gene are SGHRS and YFSETQ. The CDR3 loop spans 18 amino acids. The germline V and J ends were trimmed by 3 bases and 2 bases, with 21 bases remaining between them. The CDR3 DNA sequence: TGCGCCAGCAGCTGGGAGGTGTTTGAGGGGAGACGCAATCAGCCCCAGCATTTT. It specifies CASSWEVFEGRRNQPQHF. The full variable domain, rest sourced from reference TRBV5-1 and TRBJ1-5, is KAGVTQTPRYLIKTRGQQVTLSCSPISGHRSVSWYQQTPGQGLQFLFEYFSETQRNKGNFPGRFSGRQFSNSRSEMNVSTLELGDSALYLCASSWEVFEGRRNQPQHFGDGTRLSIL.

The rearrangement joins TRBV20-1 to TRBJ2-5; D remains unclear. Trimming cost V 3 bases and J 5 bases, with 7 bases left between them. CDR3 length: 11 residues. Germline V gene lookup returns CDR1 DFQATT and CDR2 SNEGSKA (reference sequence). CDR3 nucleotide sequence: TGCAGTGCTAGTTTTGGCGAGACCCAGTACTTC. Translating it yields CSASFGETQYF.

The chain is built from TRBV24-1 and TRBJ2-1, with D tentatively TRBD2 (5 bases). The CDR3 spans 14 residues. The germline V gene has CDR1 KGHDR and CDR2 SFDVKD. The V and J ends lost 5 bases and 0 bases respectively, with 7 bases between them. CDR3 amino acids: CATSGGSSYNEQFF. CDR3 DNA sequence: TGTGCCACCAGTGGTGGGAGCTCCTACAATGAGCAGTTCTTC.

This chain uses TRBV7-9 with TRBJ2-7; perhaps TRBD2 as D (6 bases). The germline gives CDR1 SEHNR, CDR2 FQNEAQ (reference sequence). Trimming stripped 2 bases from V and 2 bases from J, with 19 bases between. This CDR3 contains 17 residues. The CDR3 region is CASSLREDSVGTYEQYF. The DNA for the CDR3 is TGTGCCAGCAGCTTAAGGGAGGATAGCGTTGGGACCTACGAGCAGTACTTC.

V usage is TRBV7-9 and J usage is TRBJ2-7, with D hard to call. The CDR3 runs to 14 residues. Between the trimmed V and J ends, which lost 5 bases and 5 bases, there was a span of 16 bases. Per the germline V gene, CDR1 is SEHNR and CDR2 is FQNEAQ (reference sequence). The CDR3 DNA reads as TGTGCCAGCAGCCTGTCGGCGCATTGGGACGAGCAGTACTTC. This encodes CASSLSAHWDEQYF.

The V call is TRBV19, the J call TRBJ1-5; 9 bases line up with TRBD1. This CDR3 comprises 15 residues. Per germline, CDR1 LNHDA and CDR2 SQIVND (reference sequence). The trim removed 6 bases at V and 1 base at J, leaving 4 bases unmatched. CDR3 protein: CASRGDRVSNQPQHF. The DNA of the CDR3 is TGTGCCAGTAGGGGGGACAGGGTAAGCAATCAGCCCCAGCATTTT. Together with reference TRBV19 and TRBJ1-5, the CDR3 gives the full variable domain: DGGITQSPKYLFRKEGQNVTLSCEQNLNHDAMYWYRQDPGQGLRLIYYSQIVNDFQKGDIAEGYSVSREKKESFPLTVTSAQKNPTAFYLCASRGDRVSNQPQHFGDGTRLSIL.

This clonotype was seen a handful of times. V is TRBV29-1 and J is TRBJ1-2; TRBD1 is a possible D gene (5 bases). The length of the CDR3 is 16 residues. In germline, CDR1 is SQVTM, CDR2 ANQGSEA. Deletions cut 4 bases from V and 1 base from J, with 19 bases between. The CDR3 DNA follows: TGCAGCGTTGGGGGGGGAGGGATTGCCGATAACTATGGCTACACCTTC. Amino acids: CSVGGGGIADNYGYTF. Looking up the rest from reference TRBV29-1 and TRBJ1-2 gives the full variable domain: SAVISQKPSRDICQRGTSLTIQCQVDSQVTMMFWYRQQPGQSLTLIATANQGSEATYESGFVIDKFPISRPNLTFSTLTVSNMSPEDSSIYLCSVGGGGIADNYGYTFGSGTRLTVV.

The chain carries TRBV7-6 and TRBJ2-3; 9 bases line up with TRBD1. Germline lookup yields CDR1 SGHVS and CDR2 FNYEAQ. The CDR3 length is 20 residues. Unmatched junction bases numbered 15, after V lost 2 bases and J lost 0 bases. CDR3 nucleotides: TGTGCCAGCAGCTTATACGGGCTACAGGGGGCACTCACTAGCACAGATACGCAGTATTTT. Translating gives CASSLYGLQGALTSTDTQYF.

Details on this clonotype: At one boundary the junction diverges from the germline segment, which might be a read error. The chain is built from TRBV4-1 and TRBJ2-3; no clear D. The CDR3 sequence is 14 residues long. Germline-derived CDR1 and CDR2 are MGHRA and YSYEKL. As DNA, the CDR3 is TGCGCCGGCAGCCAAAAGTTCGAGTCAGATACGCAGTATTTT. Its protein product is CAGSQKFESDTQYF.

The rearrangement joins TRBV25-1 to TRBJ2-3; maybe TRBD2 (6 bases). Deletions cut 7 bases from V and 2 bases from J, with 13 bases between. This CDR3 is 14 amino acids long. CDR1 is MGHDK, CDR2 SYGVNS, per germline. DNA for the CDR3: TGTGCCAGCACACCACTAGCCCTCACAGATACGCAGTATTTT. Translating it yields CASTPLALTDTQYF.

This clonotype has a count of ten or more. The genes are TRBV5-1 and TRBJ2-1; the D gene is possibly TRBD1 (5 bases). The V and J ends lost 4 bases and 1 base respectively, with 15 bases between them. This CDR3 spans 16 amino acids. The germline gives CDR1 SGHRS, CDR2 YFSETQ. CDR3 loop: CASSRRQTWSYNEQFF. CDR3 DNA sequence: TGCGCCAGCAGCCGACGACAGACTTGGTCCTACAATGAGCAGTTCTTC.

This clonotype was counted a single time. The rearrangement links TRBV7-6 to TRBJ1-1; a possible D gene is TRBD1 (6 bases). This CDR3 has 15 residues. The V gene lost 5 bases and the J gene lost 4 bases, with 17 bases spanning the gap. CDR1 and CDR2 from the germline V gene are SGHVS and FNYEAQ. The CDR3 protein is CASSHGAGAFTEAFF. The CDR3 region has the DNA TGTGCCAGCAGCCATGGAGCAGGGGCGTTCACTGAAGCTTTCTTT.

This sequence joins TRBV7-9 and TRBJ2-7, with D possibly being TRBD2 (6 bases). V was clipped by 1 base and J by 2 bases, with 12 bases between them. The CDR3 spans 15 residues. Germline CDR1 SEHNR, CDR2 FQNEAQ (reference sequence). DNA of the CDR3: TGTGCCAGCAGCTTAGAGAGTCGGACTACCTACGAGCAGTACTTC. Translated: CASSLESRTTYEQYF.

A few counts support this clonotype. This chain uses TRBV10-1 with TRBJ2-6, with D tentatively TRBD2 (5 bases). The germline CDR1 and CDR2 sequences are WNHNN and SYGVQD (reference sequence). V was clipped by 5 bases and J by 0 bases, with 11 bases between them. The CDR3 contains 16 residues. The DNA for the CDR3 is TGCGCCAGCAGTAGTGGCGGGCCCTCTGGGGCCAACGTCCTGACTTTC. It specifies CASSSGGPSGANVLTF.

Only a few counts were recorded for this clonotype. The rearrangement links TRBV27 to TRBJ1-3; D is possibly TRBD1 (6 bases). Germline CDR1 and CDR2: MNHEY and SMNVEV (reference sequence). The CDR3 loop spans 15 amino acids. V was clipped by 6 bases and J by 4 bases, with 16 bases between them. CDR3 sequence reads: CASSLGGRPGNTIYF. DNA of the CDR3: TGTGCCAGCAGCCTAGGGGGGCGCCCGGGAAACACCATATATTTT.

This clonotype was counted at least ten times. J is TRBJ2-7 and V is TRBV5-1, with 8 bases that match TRBD1. Per the germline V gene, CDR1 is SGHRS and CDR2 is YFSETQ. With 0 bases clipped from V and 6 bases from J, the junction kept 2 bases outside the gene matches. The CDR3 extends over 13 amino acids. CDR3 DNA: TGCGCCAGCAGCTTGGATACAGGGGGCGAGCAGTACTTC. This gives the protein CASSLDTGGEQYF.

This clonotype occurred many times. This chain links TRBV29-1 with TRBJ1-1; D is unresolved. This CDR3 region has 15 residues. CDR1 SQVTM and CDR2 ANQGSEA come from the germline V gene. Trimming took off 4 bases at V and 3 bases at J, with 18 bases between the two ends. The CDR3 protein is CSVVPAAGLDTEAFF. The CDR3, as DNA: TGCAGCGTTGTTCCAGCAGCGGGTTTAGACACTGAAGCTTTCTTT.